These T cell receptor beta chains were read from a single sample in a study of patients and donors after allogeneic stem cell transplantation. One entry per CDR3 protein, called by TCRdb with MiXCR from the RT-PCR reads. The repertoire includes 20,000 or so distinct CDR3 sequences, 4.5% to 6% of them detected once, and roughly 39% sits in the top ten. Sequencing was performed on blood, either unsorted or a sorted T cell fraction (not recorded which). The source is a human donor who was either an allogeneic HSCT recipient or a stem cell or donor lymphocyte infusion donor (not recorded which). It is not recorded whose cells these are; they may come from a transplant donor. Each CDR3 is given with its conserved first and last residue. The D gene is left open where the match is weak. The size entry is marked missing in some rows and otherwise reads once, few, many or a size class.

J gene	V gene	clone size	D gene	CDR3 DNA	CDR3 protein
TRBJ2-7	TRBV19	many	-	TGTGCCAGTACAGACCGATCCTACGAGCAGTACTTC	CASTDRSYEQYF
TRBJ1-6	TRBV7-9	medium-sized	-	TGTGCCAGCAGCTTGACCAATTCACCCCTCCACTTT	CASSLTNSPLHF
TRBJ1-1	TRBV18	many	-	TGTGCCAGCTCACCACTCCGTACAGGGCTGAACACTGAAGCTTTCTTT	CASSPLRTGLNTEAFF
TRBJ1-3	TRBV6-1	few	-	TGTGCCAGCACCCCCGGATGGGGGAACTCTGGAAACACCATATATTTT	CASTPGWGNSGNTIYF
TRBJ1-3	TRBV14	few	-	TGTGCCAGCAGCCAAGCCGGCCCAGCGATCGGAAACACCATATATTTT	CASSQAGPAIGNTIYF
TRBJ1-2	TRBV7-9	many	-	TGTGCCAGCAGCTCCCACAGGGAAGGCTACACCTTC	CASSSHREGYTF
TRBJ1-5	TRBV7-9	many	-	TGTGCCAGCAGCTTAGCATCCCAGCCCCAGCATTTT	CASSLASQPQHF
TRBJ2-1	TRBV6-1	many	TRBD1	TGTGCCAGCAGTGATGTAAAGGGGACAGGGGCCTACAATGAGCAGTTCTTC	CASSDVKGTGAYNEQFF
TRBJ1-1	TRBV7-9	few	-	TGTGCCAGCAGCTTAAGACGACAGAACACTGAAGCTTTCTTT	CASSLRRQNTEAFF
TRBJ1-3	TRBV7-3	many	-	TGTGCCAGCAGCTTAGGGGGTAACACCATATATTTT	CASSLGGNTIYF
TRBJ2-5	TRBV5-4	few	-	TGTGCCAGCAGCTTGGCCGGATCCCAACAAGAGACCCAGTACTTC	CASSLAGSQQETQYF
TRBJ2-5	TRBV7-7	-	TRBD2	TGTGCTAGCAGCTCCGGGGGGGCCGTGGAGACCCAGTACTTC	CASSSGGAVETQYF
TRBJ2-1	TRBV6-5	many	-	TGTGCCAGCAGTTACTCGGGAGCACAGGAGCAGTTCTTC	CASSYSGAQEQFF
TRBJ2-7	TRBV20-1	many	TRBD2	TGCAGTGCTAGTCCCAGGACTAGTCCTCGTTACGAGCAGTACTTC	CSASPRTSPRYEQYF
TRBJ1-4	TRBV7-9	many	-	TGTGCCAGCAGCTTAGGTACAGGGGAAAAACTGTTTTTT	CASSLGTGEKLFF
TRBJ1-1	TRBV3-1	large	TRBD1	TGTGCCGTCGGACAGGGGGCTCTGAACACTGAAGCTTTCTTT	CAVGQGALNTEAFF
TRBJ2-7	TRBV20-1	-	-	TGCAGTGCTAGGAAGGCGGGACAGAGTCCCTTC	CSARKAGQSPF
TRBJ2-3	TRBV7-9	many	-	TGTGCCAGCAGCCTTCAAGATACGCAGTATTTT	CASSLQDTQYF
TRBJ1-1	TRBV7-2	few	-	TGTGCCAGCAGCTTCCTCGGATGCACTGAAGCTTTCTTT	CASSFLGCTEAFF
TRBJ1-1	TRBV5-1	many	TRBD1	TGCGCCAGCAGTCTTGACAGGGCGACCACTGAAGCTTTCTTT	CASSLDRATTEAFF
TRBJ2-3	TRBV9	many	-	TGTGCCAGCAGCGTAGTCGCGGGATTTTACGCAGATACGCAGTATTTT	CASSVVAGFYADTQYF
TRBJ2-4	TRBV28	many	TRBD2	TGTGCCAGCAGTCCCCTGGGTAGCGGGAGTGCCAAAAACATTCAGTACTTC	CASSPLGSGSAKNIQYF
TRBJ2-1	TRBV3-1	many	TRBD2	TGTGCCAGCAGCCAGCGGGACTACCGGCGAAGCAATGAGCAGTTCTTC	CASSQRDYRRSNEQFF
TRBJ2-1	TRBV20-1	many	-	TGCAGTGCTCATCTCCCACTCGGGAAATCCTACAATGAGCAGTTCTTC	CSAHLPLGKSYNEQFF
TRBJ1-5	TRBV12-3/TRBV12-4	many	TRBD1	TGTGCCAGCAGTTCAGGGGGCTCAAGTCAGCCCCAGCATTTT	CASSSGGSSQPQHF
TRBJ2-7	TRBV7-9	medium-sized	-	TGTGCCAGCAGCTCCCGGGAAATTAACTACGAGCAGTACTTC	CASSSREINYEQYF
TRBJ2-5	TRBV5-8	many	-	TGTGCCAGCAGCTTGGGGGGGCCGGGAGAGACCCAGTACTTC	CASSLGGPGETQYF
TRBJ1-2	TRBV5-1	many	-	TGCGCCAGCAGCTCAGAAAACTATGGCTACACCTTC	CASSSENYGYTF
TRBJ2-5	TRBV24-1	-	-	TGTGCCACCAGATTACATGGCAGGGGCATTCAAGAGACCCAGTACTTC	CATRLHGRGIQETQYF
TRBJ1-5	TRBV7-9	many	-	TGTGCCAGCAGCCCCGGAGGGGGGAATCAGCCCCAGCATTTT	CASSPGGGNQPQHF
TRBJ2-7	TRBV10-2	many	-	TGCGCCAGCAGTGATATCGAGGGAAACTCCTACGAGCAGTACTTC	CASSDIEGNSYEQYF
TRBJ1-4	TRBV7-9	many	-	TGTGCCAGCAGCTTCCGGGAAAAACTGTTTTTT	CASSFREKLFF
TRBJ2-3	TRBV27	-	-	TGTGCCAGCAGTTTCAACCCGGGCGGAAGACCTAGCACAGATACGCAGTATTTT	CASSFNPGGRPSTDTQYF
TRBJ1-1	TRBV6-1	few	-	TGTGCCAGCAGTGTACACGAGGGGGGTGAAGCTTTCTTT	CASSVHEGGEAFF
TRBJ2-7	TRBV15	-	-	TGTGCCACCAGCAGAGGGGGCCCGGGGGCCGAGCAGTACTTC	CATSRGGPGAEQYF
TRBJ1-2	TRBV15	many	-	TGTGCCACCAGCAGAGATCCAGTCCTAGTACTCGGCGGCTACACCTTC	CATSRDPVLVLGGYTF
TRBJ2-1	TRBV7-6	many	TRBD2	TGTGCCAGCAGCACCGGGAGCGGGAGATACAATGAGCAGTTCTTC	CASSTGSGRYNEQFF
TRBJ2-7	TRBV6-1	many	TRBD2	TGTGCCAGCAGTACCAGCGGGAGGGCCGGTCCTAGCTCCTACGAGCAGTACTTC	CASSTSGRAGPSSYEQYF
TRBJ2-3	TRBV27	few	TRBD2	TGTGCCAGCAGCCCTCTAGGGACTAGCGGGACCGATACGCAGTATTTT	CASSPLGTSGTDTQYF
TRBJ2-5	TRBV3-1	medium-sized	TRBD2	TGTGCCAGCCGCCTAGCGGGAGGGGAGACCCAGTACTTC	CASRLAGGETQYF
TRBJ2-5	TRBV7-9	-	-	TGTGCCAGCAGCTTAAGGGGCCGGGGCAGCCAAGAGACCCAGTACTTC	CASSLRGRGSQETQYF
TRBJ1-3	TRBV5-1	many	-	TGCGCCAGCAGCTTGGAGGGGATTACCTCTGGAAACACCATATATTTT	CASSLEGITSGNTIYF
TRBJ2-2	TRBV29-1	many	TRBD1	TGCAGCGTAGGAACCGGGACAGGGGTCACCGGGGAGCTGTTTTTT	CSVGTGTGVTGELFF
TRBJ2-5	TRBV20-1	many	TRBD1	TGCAGCGCCGCGAGGGGGCACGAGGAGACCCAGTACTTC	CSAARGHEETQYF
TRBJ1-1	TRBV6-1	many	-	TGTGCCAGCAGTGAAAGTGGGAGGGGGGAGACCACCTTGAACACTGAAGCTTTCTTT	CASSESGRGETTLNTEAFF
TRBJ1-3	TRBV7-9	many	TRBD1	TGTGCCAGCAGCTACGACAGGGTGAAAAACACCATATATTTT	CASSYDRVKNTIYF
TRBJ1-2	TRBV7-8	many	-	TGTGCCAGCAGCCCACAGGGTTCCTATGGCTACACCTTC	CASSPQGSYGYTF
TRBJ1-2	TRBV15	many	TRBD1	TGTGCCACCAGCATCACACTCCGGGACAGAGCTTCTAACTATGGCTACACCTTC	CATSITLRDRASNYGYTF
TRBJ2-5	TRBV20-1	many	-	TGCAGTGCTGGGGGCCCGTACCAAGAGACCCAGTACTTC	CSAGGPYQETQYF
TRBJ2-5	TRBV3-1	many	-	TGTGCCAGCACCTCTTCCACCTTGACCGCCTATCAAGAGACCCAGTACTTC	CASTSSTLTAYQETQYF
TRBJ1-1	TRBV11-3	-	-	TGTGCCAGCAGCTCCAGACAGGCTGAGGAAGCTTTCTTT	CASSSRQAEEAFF
TRBJ1-1	TRBV12-3/TRBV12-4	many	-	TGTGCCAGCAGCCGCAAAGGGACTCACGGTGAAGCTTTCTTT	CASSRKGTHGEAFF
TRBJ1-5	TRBV28	-	TRBD1	TGTGCCAGCAGTCTATGGGGGTCCCCCCGGGACAGATATAGCAATCAGCCCCAGCATTTT	CASSLWGSPRDRYSNQPQHF
TRBJ1-1	TRBV7-3	many	-	TGTGCCAGCAGCGCCCCAGGGAACACTGAAGCTTTCTTT	CASSAPGNTEAFF
TRBJ1-3	TRBV7-9	many	TRBD1	TGTGCCAGCAGCCCGGACAGGGCTTATGGAAACACCATATATTTT	CASSPDRAYGNTIYF
TRBJ2-5	TRBV20-1	many	TRBD2	TGCAGTGCCCGAGCGGGGGGGCGGGAGACCCAGTACTTC	CSARAGGRETQYF
TRBJ1-1	TRBV11-1	many	-	TGTGCCAGCAGGGCCCCTATTGGGACTTTGGCATTGAAGGACACTGAAGCTTTCTTT	CASRAPIGTLALKDTEAFF
TRBJ1-4	TRBV7-9	many	-	TGTGCCAGCAGCTTGGGGCGCAATGAAAAACTGTTTTTT	CASSLGRNEKLFF
TRBJ2-6	TRBV5-1	many	-	TGCGCCAGCAGCCCTGGGGGGACCGGGGCCAACGTCCTGACTTTC	CASSPGGTGANVLTF
TRBJ2-3	TRBV2	-	-	TGTGCCAGCGGGACCGGGGGCACAGATACGCAGTATTTT	CASGTGGTDTQYF